These 5 T cell receptor beta chains were all obtained from the same sample, sequenced in a study of blood T cells in healthy people across ages. Primed by a sample-barcoded 5' primer and a J-beta primer mix, a second PCR proceeded for about 6 to 11 cycles. TCRdb re-called the 5' RACE reads through MiXCR, storing one row per CDR3 protein. The sample has about 1.8 million distinct CDR3 sequences, about 50% seen once; the top ten hold over 2%. The material sequenced was blood. These TCRs come from a woman aged 35 to 49 in good health.

The V and J genes are TRBV7-9 and TRBJ2-5; D remains unclear. V was trimmed by 3 bases and J by 5 bases, leaving 10 bases between them. This CDR3 has 13 amino acids. Per germline, CDR1 SEHNR and CDR2 FQNEAQ (reference sequence). The CDR3 sequence is CASSFWSMETQYF. CDR3 bases: TGTGCCAGCAGCTTTTGGAGTATGGAGACCCAGTACTTC.

This chain links TRBV6-5 with TRBJ1-5, with TRBD1 matching 7 bases. The ends lost 6 bases at V and 4 bases at J; junction bases unmatched: 12. The germline V gene has CDR1 MNHEY and CDR2 SVGAGI. The CDR3 totals 16 residues. The DNA for the CDR3 is TGTGCCAGCAGACCGGACTGGACAGGAACAAATCAGCCCCAGCATTTT. This encodes CASRPDWTGTNQPQHF.

The chain uses TRBV4-3 and TRBJ2-1; a possible D gene is TRBD1 (5 bases). V lost 0 bases to trimming and J lost 13 bases, with 16 bases between them. Germline CDR1 and CDR2: LGHNA and YSLEER. CDR3 length equals 14 residues. The CDR3 reads CASSQDLGAQGQFF. CDR3 sequence (DNA): TGCGCCAGCAGCCAAGATCTTGGTGCGCAGGGTCAGTTCTTC.

This clonotype was found a few times. This chain links TRBV9 with TRBJ2-3; a weak D match, TRBD2 (7 bases). Per germline, CDR1 SGDLS and CDR2 YYNGEE. The CDR3 is 16 amino acids. Trimming took 0 bases from V and 2 from J, leaving 13 bases between them. The CDR3 spells CASSVALGGLTDTQYF. The CDR3, as DNA: TGTGCCAGCAGCGTAGCTCTGGGGGGGCTCACAGATACGCAGTATTTT.

This clonotype was observed once. The V gene is TRBV25-1, the J gene TRBJ2-5; 8 positions match TRBD2. V shed 4 bases, J shed 12 bases, and the junction held 10 bases outside the gene matches. This CDR3 is built from 13 residues. CDR1 is MGHDK, CDR2 SYGVNS, per germline. The chain's CDR3 is CASSAAGGQEEYF. The CDR3 DNA sequence: TGTGCCAGCAGTGCCGCGGGGGGCCAGGAGGAGTACTTC.